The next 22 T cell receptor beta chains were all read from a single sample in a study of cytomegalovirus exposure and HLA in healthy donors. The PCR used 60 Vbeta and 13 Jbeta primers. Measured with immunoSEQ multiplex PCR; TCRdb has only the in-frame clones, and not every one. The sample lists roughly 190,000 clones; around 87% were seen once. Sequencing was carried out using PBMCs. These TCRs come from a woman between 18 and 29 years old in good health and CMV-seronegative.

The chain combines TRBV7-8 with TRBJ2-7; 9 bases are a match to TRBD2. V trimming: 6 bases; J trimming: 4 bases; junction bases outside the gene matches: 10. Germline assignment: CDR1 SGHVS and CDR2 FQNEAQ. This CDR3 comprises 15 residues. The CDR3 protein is CASSPSSGGLYEQYF. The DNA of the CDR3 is TGTGCCAGCAGTCCGAGTAGCGGGGGACTTTACGAGCAGTACTTC.

This CDR3 is CASRKGQLNTEAFF. The CDR3 nucleotides are TGTGCCAGCAGGAAGGGACAATTGAACACTGAAGCTTTCTTT. The chain combines TRBV2 with TRBJ1-1, with D possibly matching TRBD1 (6 bases). The germline CDR1 and CDR2 sequences are SNHLY and FYNNEI. The CDR3 has 14 amino acids. V gave up 6 bases and J gave up 0 bases, with 11 bases separating them.

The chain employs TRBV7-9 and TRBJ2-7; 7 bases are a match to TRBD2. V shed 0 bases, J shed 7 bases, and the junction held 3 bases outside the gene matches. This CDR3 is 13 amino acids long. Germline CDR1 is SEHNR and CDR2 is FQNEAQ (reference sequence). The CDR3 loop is CASSLAGGEEQYF. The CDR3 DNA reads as TGTGCCAGCAGCTTAGCGGGAGGGGAAGAGCAGTACTTC.

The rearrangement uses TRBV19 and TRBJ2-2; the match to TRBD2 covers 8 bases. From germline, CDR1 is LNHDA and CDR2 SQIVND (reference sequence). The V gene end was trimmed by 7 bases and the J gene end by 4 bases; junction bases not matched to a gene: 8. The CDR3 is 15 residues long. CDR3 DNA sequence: TGTGCCAGTATGCGGGGGGCCCTTATCACCGGGGAGCTGTTTTTT. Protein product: CASMRGALITGELFF. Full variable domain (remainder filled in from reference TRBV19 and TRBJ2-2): DGGITQSPKYLFRKEGQNVTLSCEQNLNHDAMYWYRQDPGQGLRLIYYSQIVNDFQKGDIAEGYSVSREKKESFPLTVTSAQKNPTAFYLCASMRGALITGELFFGEGSRLTVL.

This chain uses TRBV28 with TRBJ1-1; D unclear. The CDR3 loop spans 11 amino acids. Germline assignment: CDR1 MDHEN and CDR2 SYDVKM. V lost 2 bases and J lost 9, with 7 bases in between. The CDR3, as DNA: TGTGCCAGCAGTTTAAATGGCCAAGCTTTCTTT. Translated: CASSLNGQAFF.

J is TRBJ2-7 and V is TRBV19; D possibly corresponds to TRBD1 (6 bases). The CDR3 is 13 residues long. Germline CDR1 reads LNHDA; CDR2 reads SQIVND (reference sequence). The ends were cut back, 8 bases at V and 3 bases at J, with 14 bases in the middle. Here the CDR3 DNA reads TGTGCCAGTTCTCGGGACATCTACTACGAGCAGTACTTC. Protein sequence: CASSRDIYYEQYF.

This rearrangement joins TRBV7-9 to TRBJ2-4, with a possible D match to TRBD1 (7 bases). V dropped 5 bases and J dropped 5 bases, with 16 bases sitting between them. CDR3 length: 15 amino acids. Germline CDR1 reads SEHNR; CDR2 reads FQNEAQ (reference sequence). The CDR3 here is CASSEGAGGQNIQYF. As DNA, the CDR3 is TGTGCCAGCAGCGAGGGGGCAGGGGGGCAAAACATTCAGTACTTC.

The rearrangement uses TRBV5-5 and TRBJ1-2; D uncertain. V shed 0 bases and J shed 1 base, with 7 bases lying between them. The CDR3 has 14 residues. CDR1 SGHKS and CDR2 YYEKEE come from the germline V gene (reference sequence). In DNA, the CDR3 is TGTGCCAGCAGCTTGGGGCGGATTAACTATGGCTACACCTTC. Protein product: CASSLGRINYGYTF.

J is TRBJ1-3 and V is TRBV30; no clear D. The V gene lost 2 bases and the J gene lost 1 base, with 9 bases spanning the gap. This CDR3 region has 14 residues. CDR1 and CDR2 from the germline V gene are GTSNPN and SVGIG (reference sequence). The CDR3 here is CAWSLGVSGNTIYF. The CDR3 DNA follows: TGTGCCTGGAGTCTAGGAGTGTCTGGAAACACCATATATTTT.

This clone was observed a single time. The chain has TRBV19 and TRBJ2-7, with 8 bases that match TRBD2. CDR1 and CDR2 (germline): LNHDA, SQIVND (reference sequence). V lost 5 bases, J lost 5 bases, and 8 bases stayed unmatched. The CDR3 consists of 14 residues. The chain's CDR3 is CASSPGLGINEQYF. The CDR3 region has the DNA TGTGCCAGTAGTCCGGGACTAGGTATAAACGAGCAGTACTTC.

CDR3 residues: CASSDVAGGEDEQFF. In DNA form, the CDR3 reads TGTGCCAGCAGTGATGTCGCGGGAGGCGAAGATGAGCAGTTCTTC. The rearrangement joins TRBV6-4 to TRBJ2-1; 8 bases map to TRBD2. V was pared by 3 bases and J by 8 bases, with 9 bases of the junction left unmatched. The CDR3 extends over 15 amino acids. The germline gives CDR1 MRHNA, CDR2 SNTAGT.

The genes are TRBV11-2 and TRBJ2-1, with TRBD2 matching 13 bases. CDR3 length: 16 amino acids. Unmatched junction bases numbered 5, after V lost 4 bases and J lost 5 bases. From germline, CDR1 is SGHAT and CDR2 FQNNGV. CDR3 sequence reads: CASSWGGTSGNNEQFF. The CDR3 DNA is TGTGCCAGCAGCTGGGGGGGGACTAGCGGGAACAATGAGCAGTTCTTC.

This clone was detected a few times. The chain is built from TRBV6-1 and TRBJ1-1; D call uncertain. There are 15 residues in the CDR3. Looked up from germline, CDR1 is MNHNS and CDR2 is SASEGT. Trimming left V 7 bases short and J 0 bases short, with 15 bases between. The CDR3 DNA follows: TGTGCCAGCAAAAAAGACACCAATATGAACACTGAAGCTTTCTTT. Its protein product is CASKKDTNMNTEAFF.

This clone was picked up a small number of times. CDR3 DNA: TGTGCCAGCAGTTATCGGGTCGGGACAGTCTCCTACGAGCAGTACTTC. It encodes CASSYRVGTVSYEQYF. The rearrangement joins TRBV6-5 to TRBJ2-7, with 7 positions matching TRBD1. There are 16 residues in the CDR3. V gave up 3 bases and J gave up 0 bases; unmatched junction bases: 8. Germline CDR1 reads MNHEY; CDR2 reads SVGAGI.

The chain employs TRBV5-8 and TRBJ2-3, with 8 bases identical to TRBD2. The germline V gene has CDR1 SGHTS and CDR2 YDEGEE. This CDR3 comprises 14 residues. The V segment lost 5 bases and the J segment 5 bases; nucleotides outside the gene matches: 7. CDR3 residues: CASRGGTRRDTQYF. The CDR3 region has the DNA TGTGCCAGCAGGGGGGGGACTAGGAGAGATACGCAGTATTTT.

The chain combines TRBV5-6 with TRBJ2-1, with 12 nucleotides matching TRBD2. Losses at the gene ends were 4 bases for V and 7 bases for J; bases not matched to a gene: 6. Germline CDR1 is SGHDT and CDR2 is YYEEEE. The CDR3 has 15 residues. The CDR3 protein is CASSTAGTSGNEQFF. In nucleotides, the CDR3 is TGTGCCAGCAGCACAGCCGGGACTAGCGGGAATGAGCAGTTCTTC.

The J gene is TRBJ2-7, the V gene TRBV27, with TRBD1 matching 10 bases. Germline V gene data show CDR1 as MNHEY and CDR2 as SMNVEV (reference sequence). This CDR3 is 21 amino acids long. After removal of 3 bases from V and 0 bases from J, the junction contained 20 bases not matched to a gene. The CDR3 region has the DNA TGTGCCAGCAGTTTCAAATTGGGGGGGAGGGACAGGGGACGGAGCTCCTACGAGCAGTACTTC. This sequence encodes CASSFKLGGRDRGRSSYEQYF.

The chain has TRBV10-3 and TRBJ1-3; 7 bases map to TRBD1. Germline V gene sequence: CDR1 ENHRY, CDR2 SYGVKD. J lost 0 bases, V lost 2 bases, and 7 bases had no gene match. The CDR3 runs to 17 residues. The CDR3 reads CAISEKGAGSSGNTIYF. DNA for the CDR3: TGTGCCATCAGTGAGAAGGGGGCCGGGAGCTCTGGAAACACCATATATTTT.

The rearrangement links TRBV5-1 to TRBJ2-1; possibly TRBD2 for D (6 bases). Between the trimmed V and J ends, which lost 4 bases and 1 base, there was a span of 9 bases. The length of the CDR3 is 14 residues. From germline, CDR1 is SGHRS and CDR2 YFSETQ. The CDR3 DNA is TGCGCCAGCAGCCAGGACTATTCCTACAATGAGCAGTTCTTC. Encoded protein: CASSQDYSYNEQFF.

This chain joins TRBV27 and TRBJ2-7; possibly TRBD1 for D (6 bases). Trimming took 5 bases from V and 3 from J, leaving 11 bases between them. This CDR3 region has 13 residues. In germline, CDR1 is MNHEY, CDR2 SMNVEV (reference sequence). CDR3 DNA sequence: TGTGCCAGCAGTCAGGGGACGAACTACGAGCAGTACTTC. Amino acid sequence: CASSQGTNYEQYF.

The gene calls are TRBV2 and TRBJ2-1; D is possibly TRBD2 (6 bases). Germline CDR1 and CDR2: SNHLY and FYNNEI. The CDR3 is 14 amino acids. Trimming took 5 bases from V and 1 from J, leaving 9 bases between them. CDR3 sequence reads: CASSLARSYNEQFF. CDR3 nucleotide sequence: TGTGCCAGCAGTCTAGCGAGATCCTACAATGAGCAGTTCTTC.

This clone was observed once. The CDR3 sequence is CASSLGNRGNSPLHF. As DNA, the CDR3 is TGTGCCAGCAGCTTAGGCAACAGGGGTAATTCACCCCTCCACTTT. The chain carries TRBV7-2 and TRBJ1-6, with 7 bases identical to TRBD1. J gave up 6 bases and V 1 base, and 3 bases lay outside the gene matches. The CDR3 spans 15 residues. The V gene's germline CDR1 is SGHTA and CDR2 FQGNSA.